The TCR beta chain described here comes from a study of T cell responses to AZD1222 COVID-19 vaccine. The protocol was immunoSEQ multiplex PCR, while the TCRdb copy is restricted to in-frame clones and leaves out a portion. Here the sample spans under 200,000 clones, approximately 94% being singletons. Trimming took 3 bases from V and 0 from J, leaving 14 bases between them. CDR1 is DFQATT and CDR2 is SNEGSKA in the germline V gene (reference sequence). CDR3 length equals 15 residues. The chain couples TRBV20-1 to TRBJ1-1; D perhaps matches TRBD1 (6 bases). Source: peripheral blood, taken on day 0 of AZD1222 vaccination. The sequence derives from an adult in good health. The CDR3 DNA is TGCAGTGCTAGTTTGGGGGCTCGAATGAACACTGAAGCTTTCTTT. Amino acids: CSASLGARMNTEAFF.